The 6 T cell receptor beta chains below were found in one sample sequenced in a study of technical replicates of blood from a handful of donors. Clones were read by immunoSEQ multiplex PCR, and TCRdb kept only the in-frame ones, dropping some. The sample yields over 10,000 clones, 95% seen once. Material for sequencing was PBMCs. These receptors came from a human donor in good health.

This clone was observed once. J is TRBJ2-5 and V is TRBV4-1; D perhaps matches TRBD2 (6 bases). Germline V gene sequence: CDR1 MGHRA, CDR2 YSYEKL. CDR3 length: 14 amino acids. The V end lost 1 base, the J end lost 1 base, and 7 bases lay between the germline ends. The CDR3 coding sequence is TGCGCCAGCAGCCAAGGGGACTTCCAAGAGACCCAGTACTTC. Its translation is CASSQGDFQETQYF.

The chain uses TRBV14 and TRBJ2-5, with D perhaps TRBD1 (5 bases). This CDR3 comprises 16 residues. Germline V gene sequence: CDR1 SGHDN, CDR2 FVKESK. Trimming shortened V by 0 bases and J by 1 base, and 12 bases separated the two germline ends. The CDR3 nucleotides are TGTGCCAGCAGCCAAGACCAAGCCAGGGCCCAAGAGACCCAGTACTTC. Translating it yields CASSQDQARAQETQYF.

The V gene is TRBV28, the J gene TRBJ2-1, with 14 nucleotides matching TRBD2. Per the germline V gene, CDR1 is MDHEN and CDR2 is SYDVKM. Trimming removed 3 bases from V and 8 bases from J; junction bases left unmatched: 15. The CDR3 is 19 amino acids. The chain's CDR3 is CASSFTPGTSGGLLDEQFF. The CDR3, as DNA: TGTGCCAGCAGTTTCACCCCCGGGACTAGCGGGGGCCTTCTGGATGAGCAGTTCTTC.

This sequence joins TRBV11-3 and TRBJ2-1, with TRBD1 identical over 8 bases. From germline, CDR1 is SGHNT and CDR2 YENEEA. The CDR3 runs 17 residues. J gave up 0 bases and V 8 bases, and 12 bases lay outside the gene matches. Here the CDR3 reads CASHSGTGGSSYNEQFF. In nucleotides, the CDR3 is TGTGCCAGCCACTCAGGGACAGGCGGAAGCTCCTACAATGAGCAGTTCTTC.

The genes are TRBV5-3 and TRBJ2-1; D is perhaps TRBD2 (5 bases). TRBV5-3 has ORF status, its function being uncertain. This CDR3 region has 11 residues. V was cut by 4 bases and J by 14 bases, with 13 bases left in between. The CDR3: CARSLTSIEFF. CDR3 bases: TGTGCCAGAAGCCTAACTAGTATCGAGTTCTTC.

The CDR3 here is CASSFLGGGNQPQHF. CDR3 DNA sequence: TGTGCCAGCAGCTTCCTGGGGGGGGGCAATCAGCCCCAGCATTTT. The chain combines TRBV6-5 with TRBJ1-5; possibly TRBD1 for D (5 bases). Trimming stripped 6 bases from V and 2 bases from J, with 14 bases between. The length of the CDR3 is 15 residues. Germline V gene lookup returns CDR1 MNHEY and CDR2 SVGAGI.